This T cell receptor (beta chain) was profiled in a study of shared T cell receptors in the human thymus. Libraries were prepared by immunoSEQ multiplex PCR; TCRdb keeps only in-frame clonotypes and omits some of them. This table holds hundreds of thousands of clones, around 85% found once. This CDR3 spans 17 amino acids. V trimming: 4 bases; J trimming: 2 bases; junction bases outside the gene matches: 10. Looked up from germline, CDR1 is SGHDT and CDR2 is YYEEEE. The same sample was also studied in work on human thymus T cells. From that report: Donors were healthy Finnish babies undergoing corrective operations for congenital heart defects. Unrelated individuals had highly overlapping thymic repertoires, as reported in related research.

The sequence came from a girl less than two years old with a congenital heart defect. The chain has TRBV5-6 and TRBJ2-3, with 10 nucleotides matching TRBD2. Sequenced: thymocytes. The CDR3 spells CASSGGIAGGHTDTQYF. Written as DNA, the CDR3 is TGTGCCAGCAGCGGGGGGATAGCGGGGGGACACACAGATACGCAGTATTTT.